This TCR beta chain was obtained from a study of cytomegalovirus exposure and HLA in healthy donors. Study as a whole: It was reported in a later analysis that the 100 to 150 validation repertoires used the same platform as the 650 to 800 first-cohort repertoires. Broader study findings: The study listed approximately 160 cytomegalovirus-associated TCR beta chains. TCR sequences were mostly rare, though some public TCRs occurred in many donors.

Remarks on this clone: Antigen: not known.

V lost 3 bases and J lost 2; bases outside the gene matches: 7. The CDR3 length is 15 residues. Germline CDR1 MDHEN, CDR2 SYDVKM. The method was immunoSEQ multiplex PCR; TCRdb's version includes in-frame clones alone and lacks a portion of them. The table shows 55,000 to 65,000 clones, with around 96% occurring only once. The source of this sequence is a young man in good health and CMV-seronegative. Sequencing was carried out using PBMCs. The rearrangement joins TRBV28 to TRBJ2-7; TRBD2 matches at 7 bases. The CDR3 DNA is TGTGCCAGCAGTTTTTTCCTAGCGGATACCTACGAGCAGTACTTC. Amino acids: CASSFFLADTYEQYF.